This TCR beta chain is from a study of response to subunit inactivated influenza vaccine listed by TCRdb under 2018. Context from the whole study: To follow how T cells responded to a trivalent subunit inactivated influenza vaccine, the researchers relied on deep quantitative profiling of the T cell receptor repertoire.

Library construction relied on RT-PCR. Sequencing instrument: Illumina HiSeq 2500. Starting from the raw public reads, TCRdb applied fastp trimming at Q25, assembled clones with MiXCR and retained in-frame beta chains. CDR3 protein sequences are deduplicated, and each keeps its most common genes and DNA. The sample profile shows about 780,000 distinct CDR3 sequences; about a fifth of them were found once. The ten top clones hold approximately 11% of the sample. This clonotype has just a few counts. Its cognate antigen has yet to be identified. No base qualities exist here, and no much larger clone lies one base off it. Broad study findings and their caveats: The authors proposed that each seasonal influenza vaccination may bring in only a limited number of new T cells.

This TCR was recovered from a man aged 50-59 years who received an inactivated influenza vaccine. Donor details come from another sample of the same person, matched by shared clones. This specimen consisted of PBMCs from blood, obtained 4 to 6 days after vaccination.

The nucleotides are TGTGCCAGCAGCCAAGAAAGAGAGGGGCATTGGCCCCAGCATTTT. It translates as CASSQEREGHWPQHF. This chain is built from TRBV4-2 and TRBJ1-5; TRBD1 might be the D gene, on 5 matching bases. V is clipped by 0 bases and J by 9 bases, and the sequence between their germline boundaries is 15 bases long. Spanning cysteine to phenylalanine, the CDR3 consists of 15 amino acids. Only the CDR3 region is kept as DNA, spanning 45 bases read in frame from base 1. CDR1 and CDR2 are read off the germline V gene as LGHNA and YNFKEQ.